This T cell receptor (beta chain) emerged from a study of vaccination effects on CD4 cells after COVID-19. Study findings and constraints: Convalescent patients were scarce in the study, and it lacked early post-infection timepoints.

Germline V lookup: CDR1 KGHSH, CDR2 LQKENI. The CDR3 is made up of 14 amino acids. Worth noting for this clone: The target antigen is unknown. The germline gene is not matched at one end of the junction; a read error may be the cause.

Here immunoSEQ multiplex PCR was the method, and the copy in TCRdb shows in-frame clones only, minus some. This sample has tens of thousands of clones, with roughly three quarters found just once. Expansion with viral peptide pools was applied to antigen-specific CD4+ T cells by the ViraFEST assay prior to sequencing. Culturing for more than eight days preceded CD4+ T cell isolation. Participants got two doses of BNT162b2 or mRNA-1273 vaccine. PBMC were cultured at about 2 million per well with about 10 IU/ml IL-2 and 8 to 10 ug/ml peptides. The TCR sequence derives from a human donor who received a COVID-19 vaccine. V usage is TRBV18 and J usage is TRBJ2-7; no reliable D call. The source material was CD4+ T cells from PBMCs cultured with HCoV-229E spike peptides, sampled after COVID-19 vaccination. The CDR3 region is CASAPGRTSYEQYF. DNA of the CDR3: TGTGCCAGCGCACCAGGACGAACGTCCTACGAGCAGTACTTC.